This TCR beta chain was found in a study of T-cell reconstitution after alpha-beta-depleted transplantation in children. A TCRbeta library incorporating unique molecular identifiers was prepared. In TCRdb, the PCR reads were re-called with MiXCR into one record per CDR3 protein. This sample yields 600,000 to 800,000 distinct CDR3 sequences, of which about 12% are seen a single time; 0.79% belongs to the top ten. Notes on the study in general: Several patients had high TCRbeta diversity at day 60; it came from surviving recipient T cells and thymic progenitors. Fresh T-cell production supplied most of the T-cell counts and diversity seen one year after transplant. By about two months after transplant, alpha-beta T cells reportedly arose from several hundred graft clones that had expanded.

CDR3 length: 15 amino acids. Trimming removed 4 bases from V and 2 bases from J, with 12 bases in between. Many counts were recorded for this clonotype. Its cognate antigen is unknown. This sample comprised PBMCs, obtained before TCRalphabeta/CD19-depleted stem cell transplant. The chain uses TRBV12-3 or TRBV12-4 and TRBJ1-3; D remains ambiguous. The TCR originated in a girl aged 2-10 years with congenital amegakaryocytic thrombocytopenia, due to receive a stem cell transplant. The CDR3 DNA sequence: TGTGCCAGCAGTTCCGGGCTAAGGCCTGGAAACACCATATATTTT. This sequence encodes CASSSGLRPGNTIYF.